This T cell receptor (beta chain) originates from a study of blood T cell repertoires in COVID-19 (dated by TCRdb to 2019 to 2021). Background on the whole study: Collaborator samples came from the United States, Italy and Spain and covered acute and convalescent phases of COVID-19. The prospective study material was composed of cDNA or gDNA derived from T cells, B-cell-depleted T cells, or PBMCs. Subjects who had been exposed to COVID-19, were actively infected with it, or had recovered from it provided the deeply sampled blood TCRbeta repertoires that made up the dataset. A freely available public database, intended as a resource for researchers studying the immune response to SARS-CoV-2, is where the repertoires were released. Samples were obtained from the ongoing ImmuneRACE study (first 160 participants) and from over a thousand subjects provided by 6 global collaborators. Sample metadata almost always included a de-identified subject ID, COVID-19 status, age in years and sex. HLA class I and class II types, where available, came from metadata supplied by the sample provider rather than from assay-based typing.

Points on this clone: The clone's antigen remains unknown. No per-base quality is available; no much larger clone lies one base away.

What the work shows at the level of the full study, not this receptor alone: How much clinical and demographic metadata was included differed by source and by participant, and the metadata was provided uncurated.

TCRbeta CDR3 regions were amplified from genomic DNA by means of the immunoSEQ Assay, a bias-controlled multiplex PCR. The original pipeline was this. Nucleated cell counts per sample were estimated from amplification of reference gene primers within the assay. Sequence reads were collapsed and filtered to measure the absolute abundance of every unique TCRbeta CDR3 rearrangement. For each sample, productive Simpson clonality was calculated as the square root of Simpson's diversity index across productive rearrangements. Drawn from immuneACCESS, this table holds only the in-frame rearrangements with V and J called that TCRdb kept. Clones are partly lost; checked studies trace under half to an unresolved V gene and leave the rest unexplained. That table is the source of V, J and clone size, and D and trimming were worked out from the DNA. In this sample the table shows 85,000 to 130,000 clones, 65% to 90% of which occur a single time. Jointly, the top ten make up roughly 2.7% of the sample.

From V the trimming removes 8 bases and from J it removes 4 bases, while the gene matches leave 5 bases of the junction unaccounted for. The CDR3 runs 14 residues from the cysteine to the phenylalanine. The read is trimmed to its CDR3 DNA, 42 bases read in frame from base 1. CDR1 is given as LNHDA and CDR2 as SQIVND, both from the germline V gene (reference sequence). Participants in the prospective study were aged about 18 to 95 years, lived in 20 to 30 United States geographic areas, and enrolled through a virtual design. In the prospective study, participants were assigned to cohorts based on the clinical history participants reported in a screening survey and a study questionnaire. For ImmuneRACE Cohort 3, a participant was defined as recovered based on two consecutive negative NP/OP PCR tests, clearance by a healthcare professional, or resolution of symptoms. Mobile phlebotomists in the prospective study collected whole blood, serum and a nasopharyngeal or oropharyngeal swab from every participant. Prospective study participants could optionally give additional blood draws and questionnaires over an approximately 2-month period. Before DNA extraction, prospective study blood samples were shipped either frozen or at room temperature.

Specimen: PBMCs or T cells enriched from blood (not recorded which). The sequence derives from a woman between 45 and 65 years old who had recovered from COVID-19. The chain links TRBV19 with TRBJ1-4; TRBD1 matches 9 bases in the middle. The sequence in DNA is TGTGCCAGTCACCGGGACAGGGTTAATGAAAAACTGTTTTTT. It codes for CASHRDRVNEKLFF.